The 4 T cell receptor beta chains below were found in one sample sequenced in a study of identical twins. TCRdb itself ran the 5' RACE reads through MiXCR, one entry per CDR3 protein. Of about 720,000 distinct CDR3 sequences listed, 8.5% to 9.5% are singletons. These data are also associated with another study on yellow fever vaccine responses in identical twins.

Sequencing input: PBMCs. The source is a woman aged 18 to 35 in good health.

This clonotype was recorded many times. The gene calls are TRBV20-1 and TRBJ2-7, with 10 bases matching TRBD1. V gave up 0 bases and J gave up 0 bases; unmatched junction bases: 2. The germline gives CDR1 DFQATT, CDR2 SNEGSKA (reference sequence). CDR3 size: 15 residues. CDR3 bases: TGCAGTGCTAGAGATCGGGACAGGGGCTCCTACGAGCAGTACTTC. Amino acid sequence: CSARDRDRGSYEQYF.

This clonotype was seen a handful of times. The V and J genes are TRBV28 and TRBJ1-6, with 12 bases matching TRBD1. Germline values: CDR1 MDHEN, CDR2 SYDVKM. V shed 3 bases, J shed 10 bases, and the junction held 4 bases outside the gene matches. The CDR3 contains 15 residues. This CDR3 is CASSFRDRGLSPLHF. The CDR3 region has the DNA TGTGCCAGCAGTTTCCGGGACAGGGGGCTCTCACCCCTCCACTTT.

There are many counts of this clonotype. The genes are TRBV10-3 and TRBJ2-1; tentative D call: TRBD2 (7 bases). Germline CDR1 ENHRY, CDR2 SYGVKD. This CDR3 has 15 residues. Trimming pared 11 bases from V and 4 bases from J, leaving 21 bases between. The CDR3 here is CASGWSGDKYNEQFF. In DNA, the CDR3 is TGTGCCTCCGGGTGGAGCGGGGACAAATACAATGAGCAGTTCTTC.

Concerning this clonotype: A read error may produce the germline difference seen at one junction end. The rearrangement uses TRBV10-2 and TRBJ2-5, with a tentative D call TRBD2 (5 bases). The CDR3 totals 13 residues. CDR1 and CDR2 from the germline V gene are WSHSY and SAAADI. CDR3 nucleotides: TGCGCCAGGATCGACTACCTTCAAGAGACCCGGTACTTC. Translating it yields CARIDYLQETRYF.